This T cell receptor beta chain was recovered during a study of blood T cell repertoires in COVID-19. Study summary: Acute and convalescent COVID-19 samples came from the United States, Italy and Spain. Sources were T cells, B-cell-depleted T cells, or PBMCs; the material itself was cDNA or gDNA.

As processed by the authors: It was from reference gene primer amplification that nucleated cell counts were estimated. TCRdb's table, derived via immunoSEQ multiplex PCR, lists solely in-frame clones and lacks some. For V, J and clone size, that table is used; D and trimming come from the DNA. The sample includes 25,000 to 35,000 clones, 80% to 90% of them seen just once. This clone has just one count. V was cut by 2 bases and J by 2 bases, with 8 bases left in between. This CDR3 spans 14 amino acids. The germline gives CDR1 MNHEY, CDR2 SMNVEV (reference sequence). Input material: peripheral blood. This clonotype was obtained from a human donor in a cohort sampled during active COVID-19. This chain uses TRBV27 with TRBJ2-3; D remains ambiguous. The CDR3 is CASSLGHPTDTQYF. The CDR3 DNA sequence: TGTGCCAGCAGTTTAGGGCACCCCACAGATACGCAGTATTTT.